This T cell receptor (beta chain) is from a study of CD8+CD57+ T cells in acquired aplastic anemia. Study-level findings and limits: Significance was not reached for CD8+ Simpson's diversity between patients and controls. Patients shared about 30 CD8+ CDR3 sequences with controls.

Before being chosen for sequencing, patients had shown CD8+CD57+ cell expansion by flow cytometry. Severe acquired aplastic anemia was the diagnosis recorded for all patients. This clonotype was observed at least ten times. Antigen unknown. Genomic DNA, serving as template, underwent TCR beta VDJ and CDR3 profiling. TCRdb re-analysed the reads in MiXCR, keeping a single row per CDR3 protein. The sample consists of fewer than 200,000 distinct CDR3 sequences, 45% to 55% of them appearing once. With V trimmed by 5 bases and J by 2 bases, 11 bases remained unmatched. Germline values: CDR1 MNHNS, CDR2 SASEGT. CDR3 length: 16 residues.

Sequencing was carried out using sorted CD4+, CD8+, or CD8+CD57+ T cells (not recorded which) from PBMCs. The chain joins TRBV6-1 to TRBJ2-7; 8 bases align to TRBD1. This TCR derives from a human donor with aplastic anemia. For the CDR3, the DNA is TGTGCCAGCAGTCTCATTTCCGGGACAGGCGCCTACGAGCAGTACTTC. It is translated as CASSLISGTGAYEQYF.